This passage covers 5 T cell receptor beta chains from one sample sequenced in a study of cytomegalovirus exposure and HLA in healthy donors. It was with 60 Vbeta and 13 Jbeta primers that the PCR ran. The assay was immunoSEQ multiplex PCR, and TCRdb's table has in-frame clones only and misses some. The repertoire holds approximately 270,000 clones, with 75% to 85% as singletons. The sample taken for sequencing was PBMCs. These receptors were collected from a girl aged 2 to 9 in good health and CMV-seronegative.

The chain employs TRBV11-2 and TRBJ2-7; TRBD2 matches at 8 bases. CDR1 and CDR2 from the germline V gene are SGHAT and FQNNGV. With V trimmed by 6 bases and J by 0 bases, 16 bases remained unmatched. CDR3 length: 18 residues. The CDR3 sequence: CASSTYRGAGGSSYEQYF. CDR3 sequence (DNA): TGTGCCAGCAGTACCTACCGGGGGGCGGGAGGTAGCTCCTACGAGCAGTACTTC.

This rearrangement joins TRBV5-3 to TRBJ1-3; D might be TRBD1 (6 bases). TRBV5-3 is annotated as an ORF whose role is uncertain. Trimming stripped 0 bases from V and 0 bases from J, with 13 bases between. The CDR3 has 17 amino acids. The chain's CDR3 is CARSLVRQDPSGNTIYF. The CDR3 bases are TGTGCCAGAAGCTTGGTTCGACAGGACCCCTCTGGAAACACCATATATTTT.

The CDR3 spells CASSPGGSDYGYTF. The CDR3 DNA reads TGTGCCAGCTCACCAGGCGGAAGCGACTATGGCTACACCTTC. The V call is TRBV18, the J call TRBJ1-2; D is undetermined. Germline assignment: CDR1 KGHSH and CDR2 LQKENI. Trimming shortened V by 2 bases and J by 3 bases, and 10 bases separated the two germline ends. This CDR3 has 14 amino acids.

The chain's CDR3 is CASSLLGRSLLSTEAFF. Written as DNA, the CDR3 is TGTGCCAGCAGTTTACTAGGAAGGTCCCTACTGAGCACTGAAGCTTTCTTT. The chain carries TRBV27 and TRBJ1-1; no clear D gene. The V gene lost 2 bases and the J gene lost 4 bases, with 20 bases spanning the gap. Germline CDR1 MNHEY, CDR2 SMNVEV (reference sequence). The CDR3 has 17 amino acids.

The gene calls are TRBV19 and TRBJ1-6; D is undetermined. CDR3 length equals 16 residues. From germline, CDR1 is LNHDA and CDR2 SQIVND (reference sequence). Between the trimmed V and J ends, which lost 3 bases and 9 bases, there was a span of 18 bases. CDR3 DNA sequence: TGTGCCAGTAGTATTGTGTACGCCTCGCCGGGTTCACCCCTCCACTTT. Translation: CASSIVYASPGSPLHF.